Below, 9 T cell receptor beta chains from the same sample are listed, as sequenced in a study of beta chain features in type 1 diabetes. As every portion of the isolated RNA was reverse transcribed, the sequencing read expressed TCRB transcripts. The data were produced by immunoSEQ multiplex PCR, yet TCRdb's version contains in-frame clones alone and is incomplete. The sample shows about 330,000 clones, 11% of them seen only once. Sequenced sample: naive CD4+ T cells from blood. Receptor source: a woman under 40 in good health.

This clone was found a few times. The chain combines TRBV9 with TRBJ2-3; 7 bases map to TRBD2. Germline V gene sequence: CDR1 SGDLS, CDR2 YYNGEE. CDR3 length: 15 residues. The junction had 12 bases not matched to a gene; V was cut back by 3 bases and J by 8 bases. The CDR3 here is CASSAENPSSGTQYF. The DNA of the CDR3 is TGTGCCAGCAGCGCCGAGAACCCGTCTAGCGGTACGCAGTATTTT.

This clone was counted only a few times. The rearrangement uses TRBV2 and TRBJ2-7, with TRBD1 matching 7 bases. Unmatched junction bases numbered 9, after V lost 5 bases and J lost 5 bases. CDR1 and CDR2 (germline): SNHLY, FYNNEI. The CDR3 loop spans 14 amino acids. The CDR3 here is CASSPSTGWNEQYF. The CDR3 DNA reads as TGTGCCAGCAGTCCTTCGACAGGGTGGAACGAGCAGTACTTC. Drawing the rest from reference TRBV2 and TRBJ2-7, the complete variable domain is EPEVTQTPSHQVTQMGQEVILRCVPISNHLYFYWYRQILGQKVEFLVSFYNNEISEKSEIFDDQFSVERPDGSNFTLKIRSTKLEDSAMYFCASSPSTGWNEQYFGPGTRLTVT.

This clone was picked up one time. The DNA of the CDR3 is TGTGCCAGCAGTGTTCACAGCTACAATGAGCAGTTCTTC. It translates to CASSVHSYNEQFF. This rearrangement joins TRBV2 to TRBJ2-1, with no clear D. The CDR3 contains 13 residues. Per germline, CDR1 SNHLY and CDR2 FYNNEI. Trimming left V 4 bases short and J 3 bases short, with 7 bases between.

This clone has a handful of counts. The genes are TRBV4-3 and TRBJ2-7; D not certain. The CDR3 has 15 amino acids. Germline V gives CDR1 LGHNA, CDR2 YSLEER. The V and J ends lost 4 bases and 0 bases respectively, with 13 bases between them. The CDR3 DNA is TGCGCCAGCAGCCGATCGGCGGAGAGCTCCTACGAGCAGTACTTC. Translation gives CASSRSAESSYEQYF.

This clone was detected a few times. This chain joins TRBV7-9 and TRBJ2-1; TRBD2 aligns across 11 bases. This CDR3 is 16 amino acids long. Germline V CDR1 and CDR2: SEHNR, FQNEAQ (reference sequence). The V and J ends lost 3 bases and 5 bases, in that order; junction bases with no gene match: 6. In nucleotides, the CDR3 is TGTGCCAGCAGCTTCCGACTAGCGGGATCTCACAATGAGCAGTTCTTC. The encoded protein is CASSFRLAGSHNEQFF.

This chain joins TRBV7-3 and TRBJ2-7, with 8 bases lining up with TRBD2. Losses at the gene ends were 2 bases for V and 7 bases for J; bases not matched to a gene: 4. Germline CDR1 SGHTA, CDR2 FQGTGA. CDR3 length: 13 residues. The CDR3 loop reads CASSLQSGGEQYF. The CDR3 DNA is TGTGCCAGCAGCTTACAATCGGGGGGGGAGCAGTACTTC.

As DNA, the CDR3 is TGTGCCAGCTCACCAATTAGCGTGGGAAGCACAGATACGCAGTATTTT. This gives the protein CASSPISVGSTDTQYF. The chain recombines TRBV18 with TRBJ2-3; perhaps TRBD2 as D (5 bases). CDR1 is KGHSH and CDR2 is LQKENI in the germline V gene. The CDR3 totals 16 residues. V was cut by 2 bases and J by 0 bases, with 12 bases left in between.

The chain is built from TRBV7-9 and TRBJ1-2, with 8 nucleotides matching TRBD1. The CDR3 has 13 residues. Germline lookup yields CDR1 SEHNR and CDR2 FQNEAQ (reference sequence). Trimming took 3 bases from V and 4 from J; bases not matched to a gene: 1. The CDR3 region has the DNA TGTGCCAGCAGCTTTGGACAGGGCTATGGCTACACCTTC. Protein: CASSFGQGYGYTF. The complete variable domain, with remaining parts taken from reference TRBV7-9 and TRBJ1-2, reads DTGVSQNPRHKITKRGQNVTFRCDPISEHNRLYWYRQTLGQGPEFLTYFQNEAQLEKSRLLSDRFSAERPKGSFSTLEIQRTEQGDSAMYLCASSFGQGYGYTFGSGTRLTVV.

CDR3 sequence: CASSSGGTEKLFF. CDR3 in DNA: TGTGCCAGCAGTTCTGGGGGGACGGAAAAACTGTTTTTT. V usage is TRBV28 and J usage is TRBJ1-4, with TRBD1 as a possible D gene (5 bases). V was trimmed by 4 bases and J by 8 bases, leaving 11 bases between them. There are 13 residues in the CDR3. CDR1 MDHEN and CDR2 SYDVKM come from the germline V gene.